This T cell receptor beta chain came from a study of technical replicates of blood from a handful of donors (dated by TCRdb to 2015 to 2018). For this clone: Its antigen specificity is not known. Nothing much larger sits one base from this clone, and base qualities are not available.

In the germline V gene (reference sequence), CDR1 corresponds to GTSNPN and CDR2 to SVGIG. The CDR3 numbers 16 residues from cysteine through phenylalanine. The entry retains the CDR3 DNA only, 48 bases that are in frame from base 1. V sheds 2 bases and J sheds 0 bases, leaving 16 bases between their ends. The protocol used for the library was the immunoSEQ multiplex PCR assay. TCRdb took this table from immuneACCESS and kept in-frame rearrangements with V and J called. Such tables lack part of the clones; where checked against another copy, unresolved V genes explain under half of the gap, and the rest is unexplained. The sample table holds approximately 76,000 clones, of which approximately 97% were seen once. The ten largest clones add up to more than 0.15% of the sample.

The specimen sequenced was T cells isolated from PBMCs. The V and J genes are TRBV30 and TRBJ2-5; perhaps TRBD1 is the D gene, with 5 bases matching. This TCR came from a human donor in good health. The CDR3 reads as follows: CAWSLSRTSYQETQYF. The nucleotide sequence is TGTGCCTGGAGTCTTAGCAGGACATCGTACCAAGAGACCCAGTACTTC. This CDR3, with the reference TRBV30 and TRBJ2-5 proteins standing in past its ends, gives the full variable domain SQTIHQWPATLVQPVGSPLSLECTVEGTSNPNLYWYRQAAGRGLQLLFYSVGIGQISSEVPQNLSASRPQDRQFILSSKKLLLSDSGFYLCAWSLSRTSYQETQYFGPGTRLLVL.